This T cell receptor beta chain was retrieved from a study of read filtering for tumor transcriptome and immune sequencing. Study in general: Among patients, some 17 were male and 14 female, aged roughly 40 to 90 (mean around 66). R-ISS stage counts were under 10 for I, approximately 16 for II, 7 for III. After DNase treatment, RNA was made into whole-transcriptome libraries.

The CDR3 is 15 residues long. Germline V gives CDR1 SGDLS, CDR2 YYNGEE. The germline V and J ends were trimmed by 0 bases and 5 bases, with 13 bases remaining between them. General study results and limits: Single-read clonotypes: about 81.9% of IR-seq clonotypes (about 3.5% of reads), roughly 70% of RNA-seq clonotypes (approximately 49% of reads).

In regard to this clonotype: What it binds is not known. Possible read error: a much larger clone is one base away. This CDR3 fails to terminate in the conserved phenylalanine or tryptophan, so it likely reflects a read error.

The library was built from roughly 400 ng RNA with molecular barcoded adaptors for alpha/delta and beta/gamma chains. TCRdb used MiXCR to reprocess the reads, holding one entry per CDR3 protein. Here the sample spans tens of thousands of distinct CDR3 sequences, around 18% being singletons. The sequenced sample consisted of a population of CD138-negative cells sorted from bone marrow. The genes are TRBV9 and TRBJ2-3, with D perhaps matching TRBD1 (5 bases). The receptor was isolated from a donor at least 40 years old with multiple myeloma. CDR3 sequence (DNA): TGTGCCAGCAGCGTAGTCGGGCAGGGTCAAGATACGCAGTATTTA. It is translated as CASSVVGQGQDTQYL.